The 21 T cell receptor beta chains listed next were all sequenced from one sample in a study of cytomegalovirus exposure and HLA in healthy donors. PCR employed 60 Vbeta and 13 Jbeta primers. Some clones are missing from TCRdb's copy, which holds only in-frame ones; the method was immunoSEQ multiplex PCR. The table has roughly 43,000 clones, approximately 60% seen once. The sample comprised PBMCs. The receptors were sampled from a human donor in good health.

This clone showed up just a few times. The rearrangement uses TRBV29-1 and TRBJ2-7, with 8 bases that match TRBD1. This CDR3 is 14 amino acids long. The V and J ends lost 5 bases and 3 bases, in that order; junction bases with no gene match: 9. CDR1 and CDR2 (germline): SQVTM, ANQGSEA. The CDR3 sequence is CSVLSRQGRYEQYF. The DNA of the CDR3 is TGCAGCGTTCTGTCGCGACAGGGGCGCTACGAGCAGTACTTC.

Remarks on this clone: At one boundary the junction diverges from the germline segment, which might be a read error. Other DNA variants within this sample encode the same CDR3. CDR3 residues: CAWSVVSPGKAFF. CDR3 sequence (DNA): TGTGCCTGGAGTGTAGTGAGTCCAGGGAAAGCCTTCTTT. This chain links TRBV30 with TRBJ1-1; possibly TRBD1 for D (5 bases). This CDR3 has 13 amino acids. Germline CDR1 is GTSNPN and CDR2 is SVGIG (reference sequence).

The CDR3 is CASTPGQGGSYTF. CDR3 nucleotide sequence: TGTGCCAGCACCCCGGGACAGGGAGGTAGTTACACCTTC. This chain uses TRBV2 with TRBJ1-2; 9 bases map to TRBD1. CDR3 length: 13 amino acids. Germline V gives CDR1 SNHLY, CDR2 FYNNEI. With 7 bases clipped from V and 11 bases from J, the junction kept 11 bases outside the gene matches.

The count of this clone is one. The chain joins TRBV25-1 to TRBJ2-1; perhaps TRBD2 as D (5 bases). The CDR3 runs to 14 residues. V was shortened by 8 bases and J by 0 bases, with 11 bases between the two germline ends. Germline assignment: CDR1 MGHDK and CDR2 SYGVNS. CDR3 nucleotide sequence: TGTGCCAGCCAAGCGGTCCTCTCCTACAATGAGCAGTTCTTC. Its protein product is CASQAVLSYNEQFF.

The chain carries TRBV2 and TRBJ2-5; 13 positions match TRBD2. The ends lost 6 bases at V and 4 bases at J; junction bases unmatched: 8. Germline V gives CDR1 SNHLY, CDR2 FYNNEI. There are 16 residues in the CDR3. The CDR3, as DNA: TGTGCCAGCAGAAGACTAGCGGGGGGACAGGGAGAGACCCAGTACTTC. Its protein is CASRRLAGGQGETQYF.

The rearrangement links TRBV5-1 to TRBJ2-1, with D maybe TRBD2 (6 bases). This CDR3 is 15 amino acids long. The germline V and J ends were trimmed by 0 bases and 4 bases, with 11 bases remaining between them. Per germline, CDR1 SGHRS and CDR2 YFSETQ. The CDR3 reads CASSLGVSGYNEQFF. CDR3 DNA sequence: TGCGCCAGCAGCTTGGGCGTTAGCGGTTACAATGAGCAGTTCTTC. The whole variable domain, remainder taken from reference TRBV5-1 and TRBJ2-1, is KAGVTQTPRYLIKTRGQQVTLSCSPISGHRSVSWYQQTPGQGLQFLFEYFSETQRNKGNFPGRFSGRQFSNSRSEMNVSTLELGDSALYLCASSLGVSGYNEQFFGPGTRLTVL.

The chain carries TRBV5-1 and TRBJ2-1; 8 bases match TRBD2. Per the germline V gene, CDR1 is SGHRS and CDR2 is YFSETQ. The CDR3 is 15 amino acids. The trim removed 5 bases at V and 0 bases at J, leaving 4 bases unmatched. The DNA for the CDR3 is TGCGCCAGCAGTTTGCGGGGGGCCTCCTACAATGAGCAGTTCTTC. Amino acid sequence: CASSLRGASYNEQFF. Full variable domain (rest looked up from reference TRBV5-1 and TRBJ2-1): KAGVTQTPRYLIKTRGQQVTLSCSPISGHRSVSWYQQTPGQGLQFLFEYFSETQRNKGNFPGRFSGRQFSNSRSEMNVSTLELGDSALYLCASSLRGASYNEQFFGPGTRLTVL.

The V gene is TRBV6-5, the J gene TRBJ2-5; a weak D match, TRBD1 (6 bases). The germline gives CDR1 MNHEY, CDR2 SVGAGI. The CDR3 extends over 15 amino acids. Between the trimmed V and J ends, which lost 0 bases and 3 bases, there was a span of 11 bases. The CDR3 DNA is TGTGCCAGCAGTTACTCGATGAACAGGGAAGAGACCCAGTACTTC. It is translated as CASSYSMNREETQYF.

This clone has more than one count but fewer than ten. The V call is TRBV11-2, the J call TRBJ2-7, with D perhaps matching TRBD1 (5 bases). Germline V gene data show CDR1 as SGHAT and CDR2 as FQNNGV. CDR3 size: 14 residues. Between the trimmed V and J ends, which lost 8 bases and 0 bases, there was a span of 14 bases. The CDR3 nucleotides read TGTGCCAGCTTCTTGAGTAGGGGCTCCTACGAGCAGTACTTC. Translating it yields CASFLSRGSYEQYF.

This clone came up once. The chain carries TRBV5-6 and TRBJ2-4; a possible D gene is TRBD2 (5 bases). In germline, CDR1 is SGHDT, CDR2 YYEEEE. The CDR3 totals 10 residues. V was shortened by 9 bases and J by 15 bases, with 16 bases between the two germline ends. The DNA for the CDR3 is TGTGCCACCCCGGGAATCCGGGGGTACTTC. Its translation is CATPGIRGYF.

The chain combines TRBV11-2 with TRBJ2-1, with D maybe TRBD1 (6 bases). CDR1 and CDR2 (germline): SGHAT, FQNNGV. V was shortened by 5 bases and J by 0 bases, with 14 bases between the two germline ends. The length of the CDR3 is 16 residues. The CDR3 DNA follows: TGTGCCAGCAGCGCCTGGACAGCGCCCTCCTACAATGAGCAGTTCTTC. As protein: CASSAWTAPSYNEQFF.

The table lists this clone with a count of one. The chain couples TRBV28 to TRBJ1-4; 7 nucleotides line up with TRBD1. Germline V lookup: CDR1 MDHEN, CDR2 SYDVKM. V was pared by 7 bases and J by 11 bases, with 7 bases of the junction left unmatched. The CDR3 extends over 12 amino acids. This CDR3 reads CASKGAALKLFF. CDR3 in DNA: TGTGCCAGCAAGGGGGCCGCCCTGAAACTGTTTTTT.

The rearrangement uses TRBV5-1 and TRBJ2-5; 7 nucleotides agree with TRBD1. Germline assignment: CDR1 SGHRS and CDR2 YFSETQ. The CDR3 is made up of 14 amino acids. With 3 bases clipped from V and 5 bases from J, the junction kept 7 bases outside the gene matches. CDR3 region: CASSSQGQQETQYF. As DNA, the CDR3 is TGCGCCAGCAGCTCACAGGGACAGCAGGAGACCCAGTACTTC.

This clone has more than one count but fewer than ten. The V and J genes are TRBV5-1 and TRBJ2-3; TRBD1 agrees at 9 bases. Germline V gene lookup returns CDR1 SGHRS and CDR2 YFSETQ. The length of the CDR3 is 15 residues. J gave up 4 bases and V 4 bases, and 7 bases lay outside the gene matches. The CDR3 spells CASSPGQGIADTQYF. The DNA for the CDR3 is TGCGCCAGCAGCCCGGGACAGGGAATCGCAGATACGCAGTATTTT.

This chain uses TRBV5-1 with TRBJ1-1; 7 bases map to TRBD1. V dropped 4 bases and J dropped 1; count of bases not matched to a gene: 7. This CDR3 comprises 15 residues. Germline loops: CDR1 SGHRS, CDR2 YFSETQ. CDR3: CASSIRQGGNTEAFF. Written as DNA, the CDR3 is TGCGCCAGCAGCATCCGACAGGGAGGGAACACTGAAGCTTTCTTT. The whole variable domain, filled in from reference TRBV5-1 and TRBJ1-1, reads KAGVTQTPRYLIKTRGQQVTLSCSPISGHRSVSWYQQTPGQGLQFLFEYFSETQRNKGNFPGRFSGRQFSNSRSEMNVSTLELGDSALYLCASSIRQGGNTEAFFGQGTRLTVV.

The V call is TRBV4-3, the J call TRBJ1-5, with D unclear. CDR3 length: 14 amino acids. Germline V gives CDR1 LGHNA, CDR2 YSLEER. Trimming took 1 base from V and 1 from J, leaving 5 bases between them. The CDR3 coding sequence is TGCGCCAGCAGCCAAGGTGGCAGCAATCAGCCCCAGCATTTT. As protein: CASSQGGSNQPQHF.

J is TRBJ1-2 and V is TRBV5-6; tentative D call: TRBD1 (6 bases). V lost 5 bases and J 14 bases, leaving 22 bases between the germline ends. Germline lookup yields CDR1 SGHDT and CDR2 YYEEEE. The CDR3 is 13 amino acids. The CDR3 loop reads CASRIQGVSRGTF. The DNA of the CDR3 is TGTGCCAGCAGGATACAGGGTGTCAGTCGTGGTACCTTC.

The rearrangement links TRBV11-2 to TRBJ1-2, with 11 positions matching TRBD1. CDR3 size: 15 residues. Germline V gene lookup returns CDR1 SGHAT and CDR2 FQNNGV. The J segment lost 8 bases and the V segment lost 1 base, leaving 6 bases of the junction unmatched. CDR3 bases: TGTGCCAGCAGCTTAGGTGGGACAGGGGGTCGCGGCTACACCTTC. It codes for CASSLGGTGGRGYTF.

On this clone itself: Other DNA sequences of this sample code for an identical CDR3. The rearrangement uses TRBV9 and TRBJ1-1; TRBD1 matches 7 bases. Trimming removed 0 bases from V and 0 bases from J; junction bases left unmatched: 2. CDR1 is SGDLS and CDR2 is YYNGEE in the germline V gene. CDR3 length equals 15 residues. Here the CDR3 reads CASSVVGQVNTEAFF. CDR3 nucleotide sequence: TGTGCCAGCAGCGTAGTCGGACAGGTGAACACTGAAGCTTTCTTT.

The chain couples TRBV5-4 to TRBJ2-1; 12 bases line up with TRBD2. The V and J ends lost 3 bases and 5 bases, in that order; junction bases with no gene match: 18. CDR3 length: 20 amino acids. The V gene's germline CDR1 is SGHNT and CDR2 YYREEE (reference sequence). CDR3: CASSYPLAGGHMEEDNEQFF. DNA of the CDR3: TGTGCCAGCAGCTACCCCCTAGCGGGGGGGCATATGGAAGAGGACAATGAGCAGTTCTTC.

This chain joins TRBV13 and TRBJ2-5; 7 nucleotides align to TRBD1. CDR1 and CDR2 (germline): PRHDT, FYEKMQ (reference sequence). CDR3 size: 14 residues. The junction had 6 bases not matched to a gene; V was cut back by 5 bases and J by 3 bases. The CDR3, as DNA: TGTGCCAGCAGCGACTGGGACAGAGAAGAGACCCAGTACTTC. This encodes CASSDWDREETQYF.